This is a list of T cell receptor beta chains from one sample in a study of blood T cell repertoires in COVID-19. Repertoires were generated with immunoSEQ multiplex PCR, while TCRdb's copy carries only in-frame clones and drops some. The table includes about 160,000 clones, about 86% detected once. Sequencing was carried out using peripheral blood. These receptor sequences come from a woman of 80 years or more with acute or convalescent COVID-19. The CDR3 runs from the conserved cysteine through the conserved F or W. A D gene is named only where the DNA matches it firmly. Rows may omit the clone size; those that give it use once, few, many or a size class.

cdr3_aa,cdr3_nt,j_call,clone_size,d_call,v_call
CASSLPKDSYNEQFF,TGCGCCAGCAGCTTGCCCAAAGACAGCTACAATGAGCAGTTCTTC,TRBJ2-1,once,.,TRBV5-1
CASSSGDLKEAFF,TGTGCCAGCAGTTCGGGGGATCTCAAAGAAGCTTTCTTT,TRBJ1-1,.,.,TRBV28
CASSQDSGGSTGELFF,TGCGCCAGCAGCCAAGATAGTGGCGGGAGCACCGGGGAGCTGTTTTTT,TRBJ2-2,once,TRBD2,TRBV4-1
CASSLGDTGELFF,TGCGCCAGCAGTTTAGGGGACACCGGGGAGCTGTTTTTT,TRBJ2-2,once,.,TRBV5-1
CASSLGGNNEKLFF,TGTGCCAGCAGCTTGGGGGGGAATAATGAAAAACTGTTTTTT,TRBJ1-4,.,.,TRBV7-2
CASSRPGGGREETQYF,TGTGCCAGCAGCAGGCCAGGGGGTGGGAGAGAAGAGACCCAGTACTTC,TRBJ2-5,.,TRBD1,TRBV9
CASSLMGLGTGELFF,TGTGCCAGCAGCCTCATGGGGCTGGGCACCGGGGAGCTGTTTTTT,TRBJ2-2,.,.,TRBV3-1/TRBV3-2
CASSFGGGGYEQYF,TGTGCCAGCAGCTTTGGCGGGGGGGGCTACGAGCAGTACTTC,TRBJ2-7,.,TRBD2,TRBV7-2
CASSPTKGNSPLHF,TGTGCCAGTAGTCCCACGAAGGGGAATTCACCCCTCCACTTT,TRBJ1-6,few,.,TRBV19
CASSDVAESSYNEQFF,TGTGCCAGCAGTGACGTAGCGGAGAGCTCCTACAATGAGCAGTTCTTC,TRBJ2-1,.,.,TRBV2